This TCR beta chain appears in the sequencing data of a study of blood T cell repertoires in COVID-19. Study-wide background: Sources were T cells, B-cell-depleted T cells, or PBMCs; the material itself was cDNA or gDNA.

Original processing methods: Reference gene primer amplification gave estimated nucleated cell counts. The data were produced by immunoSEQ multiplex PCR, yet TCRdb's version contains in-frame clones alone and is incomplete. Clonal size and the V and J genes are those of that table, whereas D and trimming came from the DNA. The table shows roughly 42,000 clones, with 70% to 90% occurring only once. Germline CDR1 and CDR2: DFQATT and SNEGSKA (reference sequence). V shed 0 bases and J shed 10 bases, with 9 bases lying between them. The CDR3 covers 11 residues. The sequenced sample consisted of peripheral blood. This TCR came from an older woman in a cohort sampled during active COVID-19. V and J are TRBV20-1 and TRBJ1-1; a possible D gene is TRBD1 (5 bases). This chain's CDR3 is CSARDGHRAFF. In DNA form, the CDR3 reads TGCAGTGCTAGAGATGGACACCGAGCTTTCTTT.